This T cell receptor (beta chain) originates from a study of PD-L1 blockade in urothelial cancer. For the study at large: Samples of blood were analyzed 3 weeks (second dose) and 6 weeks after treatment start.

A total of 1 to 8 samples per patient were collected pretreatment and on-treatment. Using immunoSEQ multiplex PCR, the repertoire was profiled, and TCRdb retains in-frame clones only, with some absent. In the table there are 70,000 to 75,000 clones, roughly nine tenths of which are singletons. In regard to this clone: Relative to the germline gene, one junction end is altered; a read error may explain this.

The sequence was collected from a man aged 55-75 years with urothelial cancer. This sample comprised PBMCs, obtained around atezolizumab (anti-PD-L1) treatment.

The CDR3 DNA follows: TGTGCCAGCAGCTTGGGAGGGTGGGGGCGCGGCGACTTC. It encodes CASSLGGWGRGDF. The chain carries TRBV7-2 and TRBJ2-7; D might be TRBD2 (7 bases). CDR1 and CDR2 from the germline V gene are SGHTA and FQGNSA. The CDR3 sequence is 13 residues long.